This T cell receptor (beta chain) appears in the sequencing data of a study of CXCR3-negative and CXCR3-positive naive CD8 T cells. Background on the study: The study obtained around 130 million TRB reads, about 1.5 +/- 0.3 million per library.

5' RACE that incorporated UMI labels was used to prepare the TRB cDNA libraries. TCRdb reprocessed the 5' RACE reads; each CDR3 protein has one entry and no DNA is given. The table for this sample gives more than 75,000 distinct CDR3 sequences. Points from the study as a whole: Diversity ran similarly high across both naive subsets but far lower in memory CD8+ cells. Memory cells diverged, while naive CXCR3-positive and CXCR3-negative cells had similar TRBV-TRBJ usage. Hydrophobicity of TRB CDR3s was greater in CXCR3-positive naive cells than in CXCR3-negative naive cells.

This CDR3 spans 11 amino acids. Germline V lookup: CDR1 SGHRS, CDR2 YFSETQ. For this clonotype: Its antigen is not known.

The chain carries TRBV5-1 and TRBJ1-1. The sequence was obtained from a human donor in good health. Some clones in this sample may be carry-over from other donors' samples. Input material: naive CXCR3+ CD8+ T cells from blood. Documented subset: CD45RO-CCR7+CD27+CD95- naive CD8+ T cells expressing CXCR3 (TNR3+). CDR3 sequence: CASSRGPEAFF.